This T cell receptor (beta chain) was obtained from a study of memory CD4+ T cells and cytomegalovirus serostatus. The table came from immunoSEQ multiplex PCR; TCRdb's copy has only in-frame clones and leaves some out. The sample records around 44,000 clones, less than 80% being singletons. From germline, CDR1 is LNHDA and CDR2 SQIVND (reference sequence). The V end was cut by 7 bases, the J end by 1 base, with 16 bases between. The CDR3 consists of 15 residues. The sort gate was single viable CD3+CD4+CD8-CD45RO+ cells for memory CD4+ T cells. With respect to this clone: Its antigen is undetermined.

General study points: Repertoires predicted CMV serostatus with median bootstrapped AUC of approximately 0.94.

Sequencing was done on a sample of memory CD4+ T cells from blood. The clonotype comes from an adult in good health and CMV-seronegative. This chain joins TRBV19 and TRBJ1-2, with D tentatively TRBD1 (6 bases). CDR3 loop: CASKAPGGINYGYTF. CDR3 DNA: TGTGCCAGTAAGGCCCCGGGGGGCATTAACTATGGCTACACCTTC. Combining the CDR3 with reference TRBV19 and TRBJ1-2 gives the whole variable domain DGGITQSPKYLFRKEGQNVTLSCEQNLNHDAMYWYRQDPGQGLRLIYYSQIVNDFQKGDIAEGYSVSREKKESFPLTVTSAQKNPTAFYLCASKAPGGINYGYTFGSGTRLTVV.